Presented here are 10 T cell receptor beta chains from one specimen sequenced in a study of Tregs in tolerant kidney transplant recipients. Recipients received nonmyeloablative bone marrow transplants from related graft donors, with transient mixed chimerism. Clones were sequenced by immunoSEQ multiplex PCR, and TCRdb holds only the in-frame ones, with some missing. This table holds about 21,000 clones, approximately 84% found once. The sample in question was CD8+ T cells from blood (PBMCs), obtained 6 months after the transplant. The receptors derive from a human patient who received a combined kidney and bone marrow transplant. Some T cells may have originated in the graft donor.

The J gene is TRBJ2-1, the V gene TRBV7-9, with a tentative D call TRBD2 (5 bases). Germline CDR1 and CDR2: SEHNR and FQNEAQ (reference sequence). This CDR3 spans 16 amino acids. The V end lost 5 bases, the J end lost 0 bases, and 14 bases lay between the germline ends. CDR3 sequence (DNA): TGTGCCAGCAGCCGAGATGACTACCGCTCCTACAATGAGCAGTTCTTC. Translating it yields CASSRDDYRSYNEQFF.

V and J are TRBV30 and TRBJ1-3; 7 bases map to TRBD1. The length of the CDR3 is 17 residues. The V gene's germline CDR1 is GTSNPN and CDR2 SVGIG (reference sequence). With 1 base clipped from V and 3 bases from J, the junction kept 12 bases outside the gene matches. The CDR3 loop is CAWSEAVAYRGGNTIYF. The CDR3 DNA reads TGTGCCTGGAGTGAAGCTGTGGCGTACAGGGGTGGAAACACCATATATTTT.

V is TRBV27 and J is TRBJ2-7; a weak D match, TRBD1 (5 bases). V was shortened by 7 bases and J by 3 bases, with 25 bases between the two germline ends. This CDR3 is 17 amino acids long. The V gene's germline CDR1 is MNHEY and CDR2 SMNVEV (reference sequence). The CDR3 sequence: CASNPRAQGRGFYEQYF. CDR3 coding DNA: TGTGCCAGCAACCCGCGCGCGCAGGGTCGTGGGTTCTACGAGCAGTACTTC.

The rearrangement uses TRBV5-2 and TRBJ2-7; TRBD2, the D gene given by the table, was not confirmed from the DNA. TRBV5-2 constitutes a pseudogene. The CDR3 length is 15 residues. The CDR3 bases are TGTGCCAGCAGCCACGGGGGGCCTTCCTCCTACGAGCAGTACTTC. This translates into CASSHGGPSSYEQYF.

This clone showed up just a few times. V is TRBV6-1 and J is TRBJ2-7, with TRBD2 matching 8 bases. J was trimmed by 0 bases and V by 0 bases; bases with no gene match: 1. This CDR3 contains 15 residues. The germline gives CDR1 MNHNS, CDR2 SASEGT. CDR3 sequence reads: CASSEASGSSYEQYF. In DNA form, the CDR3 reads TGTGCCAGCAGTGAAGCCAGCGGGAGCTCCTACGAGCAGTACTTC.

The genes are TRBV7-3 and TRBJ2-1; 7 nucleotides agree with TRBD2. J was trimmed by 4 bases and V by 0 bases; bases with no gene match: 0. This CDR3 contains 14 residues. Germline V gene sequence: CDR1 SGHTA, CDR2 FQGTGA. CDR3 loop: CASSLTSGYNEQFF. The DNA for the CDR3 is TGTGCCAGCAGCTTAACTAGCGGGTACAATGAGCAGTTCTTC.

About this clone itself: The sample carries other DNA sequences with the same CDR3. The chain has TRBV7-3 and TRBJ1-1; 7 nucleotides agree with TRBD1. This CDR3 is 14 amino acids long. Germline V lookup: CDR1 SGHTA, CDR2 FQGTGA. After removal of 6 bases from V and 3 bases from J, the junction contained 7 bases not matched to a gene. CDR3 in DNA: TGTGCCAGCAGTCCGAACAGGGGTGACACTGAAGCTTTCTTT. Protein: CASSPNRGDTEAFF.

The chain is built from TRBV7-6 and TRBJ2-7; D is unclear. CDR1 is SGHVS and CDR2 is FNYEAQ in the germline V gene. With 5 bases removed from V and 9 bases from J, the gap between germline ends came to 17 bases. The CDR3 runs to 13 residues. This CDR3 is CASSQTGFSGQYF. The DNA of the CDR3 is TGTGCCAGCAGCCAGACTGGGTTTTCCGGGCAGTACTTC.

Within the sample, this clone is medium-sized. The CDR3 DNA reads TGTGCCAGCAGTAACAGGGAATTTGTCATCTACACCTTC. Translation: CASSNREFVIYTF. The gene calls are TRBV6-6 and TRBJ1-2; TRBD1 is a possible D gene (6 bases). Germline V gene lookup returns CDR1 MNHNY and CDR2 SVGAGI (reference sequence). Trimming took 5 bases from V and 10 from J, leaving 17 bases between them. The CDR3 is 13 residues long.

The CDR3 nucleotides read TGTGCCAGCACTGGACTAGCGCAAGAGACCCAGTACTTC. Encoded protein: CASTGLAQETQYF. The rearrangement joins TRBV2 to TRBJ2-5; TRBD2 aligns across 9 bases. Germline CDR1 reads SNHLY; CDR2 reads FYNNEI. V was clipped by 7 bases and J by 2 bases; unmatched bases: 2. The CDR3 contains 13 residues.